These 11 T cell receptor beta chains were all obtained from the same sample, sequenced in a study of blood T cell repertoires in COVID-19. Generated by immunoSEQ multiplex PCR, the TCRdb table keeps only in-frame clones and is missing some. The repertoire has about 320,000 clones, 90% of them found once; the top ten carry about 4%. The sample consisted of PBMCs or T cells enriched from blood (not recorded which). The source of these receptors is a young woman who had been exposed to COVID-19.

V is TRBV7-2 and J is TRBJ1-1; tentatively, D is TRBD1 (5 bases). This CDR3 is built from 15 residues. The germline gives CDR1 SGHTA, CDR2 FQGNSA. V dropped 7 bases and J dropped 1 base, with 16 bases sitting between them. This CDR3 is CASNPRAGWNTEAFF. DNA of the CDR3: TGTGCCAGCAACCCTAGGGCAGGGTGGAACACTGAAGCTTTCTTT.

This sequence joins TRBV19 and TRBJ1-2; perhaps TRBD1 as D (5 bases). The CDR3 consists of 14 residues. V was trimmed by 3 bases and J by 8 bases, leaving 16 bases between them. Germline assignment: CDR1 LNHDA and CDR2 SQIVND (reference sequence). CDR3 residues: CASSIKGPTSGYTF. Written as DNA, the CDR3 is TGTGCCAGTAGTATTAAGGGGCCGACTTCGGGCTACACCTTC. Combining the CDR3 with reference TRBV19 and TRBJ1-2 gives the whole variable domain DGGITQSPKYLFRKEGQNVTLSCEQNLNHDAMYWYRQDPGQGLRLIYYSQIVNDFQKGDIAEGYSVSREKKESFPLTVTSAQKNPTAFYLCASSIKGPTSGYTFGSGTRLTVV.

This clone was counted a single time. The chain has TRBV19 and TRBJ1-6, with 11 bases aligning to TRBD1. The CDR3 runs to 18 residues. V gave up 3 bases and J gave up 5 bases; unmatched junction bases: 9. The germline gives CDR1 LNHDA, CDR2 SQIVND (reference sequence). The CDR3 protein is CASSIRPGQGGHNSPLHF. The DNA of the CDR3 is TGTGCCAGTAGTATTCGCCCGGGACAGGGGGGTCATAATTCACCCCTCCACTTT.

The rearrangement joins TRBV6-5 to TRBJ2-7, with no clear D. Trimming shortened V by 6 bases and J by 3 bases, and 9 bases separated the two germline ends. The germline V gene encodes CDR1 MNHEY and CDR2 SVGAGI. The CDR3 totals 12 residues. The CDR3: CASSRVFYEQYF. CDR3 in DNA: TGTGCCAGCAGCCGAGTCTTCTACGAGCAGTACTTC.

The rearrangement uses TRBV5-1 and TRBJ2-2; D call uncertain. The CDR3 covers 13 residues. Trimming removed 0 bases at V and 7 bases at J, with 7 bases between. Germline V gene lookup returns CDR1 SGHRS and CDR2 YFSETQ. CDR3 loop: CASSLGGSGELFF. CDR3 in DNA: TGCGCCAGCAGCTTGGGAGGAAGCGGGGAGCTGTTTTTT.

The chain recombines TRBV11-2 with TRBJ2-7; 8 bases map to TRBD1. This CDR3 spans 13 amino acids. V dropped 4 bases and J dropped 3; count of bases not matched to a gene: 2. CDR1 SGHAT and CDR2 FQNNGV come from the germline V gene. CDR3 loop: CASSSDRVYEQYF. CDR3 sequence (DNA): TGTGCCAGCAGCTCGGACAGGGTCTACGAGCAGTACTTC.

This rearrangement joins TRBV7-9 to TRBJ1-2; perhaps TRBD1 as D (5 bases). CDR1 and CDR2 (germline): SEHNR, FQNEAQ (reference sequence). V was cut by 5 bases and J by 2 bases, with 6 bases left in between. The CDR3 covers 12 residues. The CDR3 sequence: CASSRGNYGYTF. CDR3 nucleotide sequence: TGTGCCAGCAGCCGGGGGAACTATGGCTACACCTTC.

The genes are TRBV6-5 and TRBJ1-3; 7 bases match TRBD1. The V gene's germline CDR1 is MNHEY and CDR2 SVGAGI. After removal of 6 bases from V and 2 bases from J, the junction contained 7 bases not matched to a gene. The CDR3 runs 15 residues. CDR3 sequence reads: CASRGDRDAGNTIYF. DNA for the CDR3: TGTGCCAGCAGGGGAGACAGGGACGCTGGAAACACCATATATTTT.

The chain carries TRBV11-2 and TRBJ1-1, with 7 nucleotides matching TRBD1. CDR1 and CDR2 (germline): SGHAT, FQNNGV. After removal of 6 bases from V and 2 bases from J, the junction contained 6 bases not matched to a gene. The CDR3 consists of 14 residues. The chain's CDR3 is CASSATGFNTEAFF. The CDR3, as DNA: TGTGCCAGCAGTGCGACAGGGTTTAACACTGAAGCTTTCTTT.

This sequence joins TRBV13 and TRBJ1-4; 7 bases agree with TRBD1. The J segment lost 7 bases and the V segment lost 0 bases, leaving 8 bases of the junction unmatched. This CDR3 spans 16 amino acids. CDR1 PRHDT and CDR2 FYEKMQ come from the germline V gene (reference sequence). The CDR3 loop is CASSLGRAGGFEKLFF. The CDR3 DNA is TGTGCCAGCAGCTTAGGCAGGGCAGGGGGTTTTGAAAAACTGTTTTTT.

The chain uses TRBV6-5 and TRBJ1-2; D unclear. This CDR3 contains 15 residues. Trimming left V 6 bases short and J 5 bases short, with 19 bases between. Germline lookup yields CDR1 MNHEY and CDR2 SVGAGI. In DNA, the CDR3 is TGTGCCAGCAGGCCGTGGTACTCTTCGCCTTATGGCTACACCTTC. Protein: CASRPWYSSPYGYTF.